The 3 T cell receptor beta chains in this list originate from one sample, sequenced in a study of blood T cell repertoires in COVID-19. Measured with immunoSEQ multiplex PCR; TCRdb has only the in-frame clones, and not every one. The data show more than 250,000 clones, under 95% seen once. Sequencing used PBMCs or T cells enriched from blood (not recorded which). The receptors stem from a woman aged 25 to 39 who had recovered from COVID-19.

The CDR3 spells CASSLFPGQGVLSSYNEQFF. CDR3 sequence (DNA): TGTGCCAGCAGTTTATTCCCGGGACAGGGGGTCTTGAGCTCCTACAATGAGCAGTTCTTC. The gene calls are TRBV27 and TRBJ2-1; 11 bases fit TRBD1. Germline lookup yields CDR1 MNHEY and CDR2 SMNVEV (reference sequence). There are 20 residues in the CDR3. V was pared by 1 base and J by 0 bases, with 11 bases of the junction left unmatched.

V and J are TRBV7-3 and TRBJ2-2, with 10 bases fitting TRBD1. The junction had 5 bases not matched to a gene; V was cut back by 1 base and J by 6 bases. Germline values: CDR1 SGHTA, CDR2 FQGTGA. The CDR3 consists of 16 residues. Written as DNA, the CDR3 is TGTGCCAGCAGCTTAAGATTCGACAGGGGGCCCGGGGAGCTGTTTTTT. Encoded protein: CASSLRFDRGPGELFF. The variable domain in full, with the rest retrieved from reference TRBV7-3 and TRBJ2-2, is GAGVSQTPSNKVTEKGKYVELRCDPISGHTALYWYRQSLGQGPEFLIYFQGTGAADDSGLPNDRFFAVRPEGSVSTLKIQRTERGDSAVYLCASSLRFDRGPGELFFGEGSRLTVL.

The chain couples TRBV30 to TRBJ2-1, with TRBD1 matching 9 bases. Germline loops: CDR1 GTSNPN, CDR2 SVGIG (reference sequence). This CDR3 is built from 15 residues. The junction had 6 bases not matched to a gene; V was cut back by 0 bases and J by 6 bases. The CDR3 DNA reads TGTGCCTGGAGTGTTTGGGACAGGGCAGGCAATGAGCAGTTCTTC. Amino acid sequence: CAWSVWDRAGNEQFF.